Below are 31 T cell receptor beta chains sequenced from a single sample in a study of regulatory T cells in long-lasting Graves disease. Arm-PCR of CDR3 regions and iRepertoire HTBI primers were used to build TCR beta libraries. MiXCR was run by TCRdb on the multiplex PCR reads, yielding one entry per CDR3 protein. The data show hundreds of thousands of distinct CDR3 sequences, with 20% to 25% seen just once and 7% to 9% held by the top ten. Noted time point: persistent/refractory GD, antithyroid drugs over 5 years with positive TRAb. RNA extracted from PBMCs served as the sequencing template. Source: peripheral blood mononuclear cells (PBMCs), taken when the disease was refractory, from a patient treated with antithyroid drugs. Source of these receptors: a female donor with Graves disease.

This clonotype was observed many times. V gene TRBV7-8 combines with J gene TRBJ2-7, with TRBD1 as a possible D gene (5 bases). CDR3 size: 14 residues. CDR1 is SGHVS and CDR2 is FQNEAQ in the germline V gene. V lost 5 bases and J 1 base, leaving 12 bases between the germline ends. Written as DNA, the CDR3 is TGTGCCAGCAGCGAAGGACATACATCCTACGAGCAGTACTTC. Its translation: CASSEGHTSYEQYF.

This clonotype was observed at least ten times. V and J are TRBV12-3 or TRBV12-4 and TRBJ1-4; D is possibly TRBD1 (5 bases). This CDR3 is built from 15 residues. With 3 bases removed from V and 5 bases from J, the gap between germline ends came to 13 bases. DNA for the CDR3: TGTGCCAGCAGTTTGGAGGGGTGGAGAAATGAAAAACTGTTTTTT. Translation gives CASSLEGWRNEKLFF.

The sample holds many counts of this clonotype. V and J are TRBV12-3 or TRBV12-4 and TRBJ1-5; maybe TRBD1 (6 bases). The CDR3 sequence is 15 residues long. With 0 bases removed from V and 6 bases from J, the gap between germline ends came to 12 bases. As DNA, the CDR3 is TGTGCCAGCAGTTTAGCGTTACAGGGAGGTCAGCCCCAGCATTTT. The encoded protein is CASSLALQGGQPQHF.

The chain couples TRBV27 to TRBJ2-5; possibly TRBD2 for D (5 bases). Trimming removed 0 bases from V and 5 bases from J, with 10 bases in between. This CDR3 spans 14 amino acids. Germline CDR1 is MNHEY and CDR2 is SMNVEV (reference sequence). CDR3 DNA: TGTGCCAGCAGTTTATCGACGGGGTCGGAGACCCAGTACTTC. Translation gives CASSLSTGSETQYF.

The chain links TRBV7-8 to TRBJ2-5; the match to TRBD2 covers 7 bases. This CDR3 has 17 amino acids. V shed 1 base, J shed 5 bases, and the junction held 13 bases outside the gene matches. Germline lookup yields CDR1 SGHVS and CDR2 FQNEAQ. The CDR3 bases are TGTGCCAGCAGCTTAGGGTTTACGGCGGGAGATTTCGAGACCCAGTACTTC. It encodes CASSLGFTAGDFETQYF.

This clonotype was seen a handful of times. This chain links TRBV6-2 or TRBV6-3 with TRBJ2-7, with TRBD1 identical over 7 bases. The CDR3 is 15 amino acids. Trimming at V came to 4 bases and at J to 3 bases, leaving 9 bases not matched to a gene. Looked up from germline, CDR1 is MNHEY and CDR2 is SVGEGT. This CDR3 is CASSLQGSGIYEQYF. CDR3 DNA: TGTGCCAGCAGTTTACAGGGGTCAGGGATCTACGAGCAGTACTTC.

The rearrangement joins TRBV24-1 to TRBJ1-1; no definite D call. The CDR3 runs to 13 residues. Germline CDR1 and CDR2: KGHDR and SFDVKD. Trimming removed 7 bases from V and 0 bases from J, with 8 bases in between. CDR3 in DNA: TGTGCCACCAGAGAAGGCCTGAACACTGAAGCTTTCTTT. It yields the protein CATREGLNTEAFF.

This clonotype was counted many times. This rearrangement joins TRBV11-1 to TRBJ1-1; D call uncertain. Germline CDR1 is SGHAT and CDR2 is FQDESV (reference sequence). V gave up 5 bases and J gave up 1 base, with 11 bases separating them. This CDR3 contains 14 residues. CDR3: CASSQNSWNTEAFF. The CDR3 DNA follows: TGTGCCAGCAGCCAGAACAGTTGGAACACTGAAGCTTTCTTT. The full variable domain, completed using reference TRBV11-1 and TRBJ1-1, is EAEVAQSPRYKITEKSQAVAFWCDPISGHATLYWYRQILGQGPELLVQFQDESVVDDSQLPKDRFSAERLKGVDSTLKIQPAELGDSAMYLCASSQNSWNTEAFFGQGTRLTVV.

This chain links TRBV28 with TRBJ2-2, with a weak D call TRBD2 (6 bases). Deletions cut 7 bases from V and 4 bases from J, with 10 bases between. CDR1 is MDHEN and CDR2 is SYDVKM in the germline V gene. The CDR3 contains 13 residues. The CDR3 loop is CASTPGVTGELFF. CDR3 sequence (DNA): TGTGCCAGCACCCCGGGGGTCACCGGGGAGCTGTTTTTT.

In its sample, this clonotype was seen many times. The J gene is TRBJ1-5, the V gene TRBV7-2; the D gene is possibly TRBD1 (6 bases). The ends were cut back, 0 bases at V and 1 base at J, with 7 bases in the middle. Germline CDR1 reads SGHTA; CDR2 reads FQGNSA. This CDR3 is 15 amino acids long. CDR3 protein: CASSLAGASNQPQHF. The CDR3 nucleotides read TGTGCCAGCAGCTTAGCGGGGGCCAGCAATCAGCCCCAGCATTTT. Filled out from reference TRBV7-2 and TRBJ1-5, the complete variable domain reads GAGVSQSPSNKVTEKGKDVELRCDPISGHTALYWYRQSLGQGLEFLIYFQGNSAPDKSGLPSDRFSAERTGGSVSTLTIQRTQQEDSAVYLCASSLAGASNQPQHFGDGTRLSIL.

This clonotype was seen repeatedly, ten times or more. V gene TRBV20-1 combines with J gene TRBJ2-7, with TRBD2 identical over 10 bases. With 3 bases clipped from V and 2 bases from J, the junction kept 10 bases outside the gene matches. Germline CDR1 and CDR2: DFQATT and SNEGSKA (reference sequence). The CDR3 has 16 residues. For the CDR3, the DNA is TGCAGTGCTAGTCCTAGCGGGGGCCTCTTTACCTACGAGCAGTACTTC. Translation gives CSASPSGGLFTYEQYF.

This clonotype was seen ten or more times. The chain combines TRBV11-2 with TRBJ2-7; D is ambiguous. V dropped 1 base and J dropped 6 bases, with 10 bases sitting between them. The CDR3 totals 13 residues. Germline assignment: CDR1 SGHAT and CDR2 FQNNGV. CDR3 nucleotide sequence: TGTGCCAGCAGCTTAGTTAGGTCAGGCGAGCAGTACTTC. This codes for CASSLVRSGEQYF. The whole variable domain, filled in from reference TRBV11-2 and TRBJ2-7, reads EAGVAQSPRYKIIEKRQSVAFWCNPISGHATLYWYQQILGQGPKLLIQFQNNGVVDDSQLPKDRFSAERLKGVDSTLKIQPAKLEDSAVYLCASSLVRSGEQYFGPGTRLTVT.

The chain combines TRBV6-1 with TRBJ2-7, with no clear D. With 4 bases removed from V and 0 bases from J, the gap between germline ends came to 13 bases. The CDR3 contains 15 residues. CDR1 and CDR2 from the germline V gene are MNHNS and SASEGT. CDR3 residues: CASSGRRQNSYEQYF. CDR3 bases: TGTGCCAGCAGTGGAAGACGTCAAAACTCCTACGAGCAGTACTTC.

There are many counts of this clonotype. V and J are TRBV28 and TRBJ2-5; 9 bases map to TRBD1. CDR1 is MDHEN, CDR2 SYDVKM, per germline. V shed 4 bases and J 5 bases; nucleotides not matched to a gene: 8. This CDR3 region has 15 residues. The CDR3 is CASSSMTGGMETQYF. CDR3 nucleotide sequence: TGTGCCAGCAGTTCCATGACAGGGGGAATGGAGACCCAGTACTTC.

This clonotype was observed many times. The chain carries TRBV6-5 and TRBJ1-6; no reliable D call. V dropped 0 bases and J dropped 8 bases, with 11 bases sitting between them. This CDR3 contains 15 residues. Germline values: CDR1 MNHEY, CDR2 SVGAGI. CDR3 protein: CASSYSLNGHSPLHF. Here the CDR3 DNA reads TGTGCCAGCAGTTACTCCTTGAACGGACATTCACCCCTCCACTTT.

This sequence joins TRBV5-8 and TRBJ1-2; the D is unclear. The CDR3 is 9 amino acids. Germline values: CDR1 SGHTS, CDR2 YDEGEE. Trimming stripped 9 bases from V and 7 bases from J, with 7 bases between. CDR3 loop: CATTGGYTF. Written as DNA, the CDR3 is TGTGCCACGACGGGTGGCTACACCTTC.

This clonotype was picked up one time. The chain combines TRBV20-1 with TRBJ2-5; the D gene is possibly TRBD1 (6 bases). The CDR3 spans 12 residues. V lost 4 bases and J lost 5, with 11 bases in between. From germline, CDR1 is DFQATT and CDR2 SNEGSKA (reference sequence). The CDR3 sequence: CSATTGIETQYF. CDR3 in DNA: TGCAGTGCTACCACAGGGATTGAGACCCAGTACTTC.

This clonotype was seen ten or more times. The chain joins TRBV28 to TRBJ2-5, with D possibly TRBD2 on 6 matching bases. Trimming pared 4 bases from V and 2 bases from J, leaving 8 bases between. Germline V CDR1 and CDR2: MDHEN, SYDVKM. CDR3 length: 13 residues. CDR3 in DNA: TGTGCCAGCAGTTGGGGACTGCAAGAGACCCAGTACTTC. This sequence encodes CASSWGLQETQYF.

The table lists this clonotype with many counts. V and J are TRBV12-3 or TRBV12-4 and TRBJ2-7, with 10 bases that match TRBD2. V lost 5 bases to trimming and J lost 6 bases; unmatched junction nucleotides: 7. This CDR3 contains 14 residues. The CDR3 loop reads CASSTGTSVGEQYF. CDR3 in DNA: TGTGCCAGCAGTACCGGGACTAGCGTAGGCGAGCAGTACTTC.

This clonotype has just a few counts. The chain joins TRBV28 to TRBJ2-5; TRBD2 is a possible D gene (6 bases). Trimming left V 3 bases short and J 4 bases short, with 9 bases between. Germline V CDR1 and CDR2: MDHEN, SYDVKM. The CDR3 spans 13 residues. In nucleotides, the CDR3 is TGTGCCAGCAGTTTTGGGGAGGCAGAGACCCAGTACTTC. Encoded protein: CASSFGEAETQYF. Complete variable domain (other parts from reference TRBV28 and TRBJ2-5): DVKVTQSSRYLVKRTGEKVFLECVQDMDHENMFWYRQDPGLGLRLIYFSYDVKMKEKGDIPEGYSVSREKKERFSLILESASTNQTSMYLCASSFGEAETQYFGPGTRLLVL.

In its sample, this clonotype was seen many times. This chain links TRBV28 with TRBJ1-5, with D possibly TRBD1 on 5 matching bases. Germline V gene data show CDR1 as MDHEN and CDR2 as SYDVKM. V lost 7 bases, J lost 2 bases, and 12 bases lay in between. The CDR3 has 14 residues. The CDR3 nucleotides are TGTGCCAGCATCCGGGGGACCCGCAATCAGCCCCAGCATTTT. This gives the protein CASIRGTRNQPQHF.

This clonotype appeared many times. The gene calls are TRBV11-2 and TRBJ2-7; possible D gene TRBD2, 7 bases. The CDR3 sequence is 15 residues long. Trimming took off 1 base at V and 0 bases at J, with 10 bases between the two ends. The V gene's germline CDR1 is SGHAT and CDR2 FQNNGV. CDR3 DNA sequence: TGTGCCAGCAGCTTAGGCGGGGGCAGCTCCTACGAGCAGTACTTC. It encodes CASSLGGGSSYEQYF.

Written as DNA, the CDR3 is TGCGCCAGCAGCCAAGATGGGACTAGTTTATACGAGCAGTACTTC. This translates into CASSQDGTSLYEQYF. The chain has TRBV4-1 and TRBJ2-7; TRBD2 matches 8 bases. This CDR3 region has 15 residues. Germline V gives CDR1 MGHRA, CDR2 YSYEKL. V trimming: 0 bases; J trimming: 4 bases; junction bases outside the gene matches: 5.

This clonotype was observed many times. The chain couples TRBV20-1 to TRBJ1-1; TRBD1 agrees at 12 bases. CDR3 length: 15 amino acids. J was trimmed by 8 bases and V by 1 base; bases with no gene match: 8. In germline, CDR1 is DFQATT, CDR2 SNEGSKA (reference sequence). DNA for the CDR3: TGCAGTGCTAGAGGGGGGGACAGGGGGCGCGGGGAAGCTTTCTTT. Translating gives CSARGGDRGRGEAFF.

This clonotype was found a few times. V usage is TRBV7-9 and J usage is TRBJ2-5, with TRBD2 as a possible D gene (6 bases). The V gene lost 10 bases and the J gene lost 1 base, with 16 bases spanning the gap. The CDR3 spans 14 residues. Germline values: CDR1 SEHNR, CDR2 FQNEAQ (reference sequence). The CDR3 here is CANSRSGIQETQYF. As DNA, the CDR3 is TGTGCCAACAGTCGTAGCGGTATCCAAGAGACCCAGTACTTC.

This clonotype has at least ten counts. The chain is built from TRBV12-3 or TRBV12-4 and TRBJ2-7, with TRBD1 matching 7 bases. The CDR3 covers 13 residues. V lost 5 bases and J lost 3; bases outside the gene matches: 4. The CDR3: CASSPGQYYEQYF. CDR3 nucleotide sequence: TGTGCCAGCAGTCCGGGACAGTACTACGAGCAGTACTTC.

The chain employs TRBV6-4 and TRBJ2-3; D tentatively reads TRBD1 or TRBD2 (5 bases each). The CDR3 is 15 residues long. Germline V gives CDR1 MRHNA, CDR2 SNTAGT. Trimming took off 5 bases at V and 2 bases at J, with 14 bases between the two ends. DNA of the CDR3: TGTGCCAGCAGTCCCGGGACGGGAAACACAGATACGCAGTATTTT. This codes for CASSPGTGNTDTQYF.

This clonotype was counted between two and nine times. The rearrangement joins TRBV6-1 to TRBJ2-5; TRBD2 is a possible D gene (6 bases). CDR1 MNHNS and CDR2 SASEGT come from the germline V gene. This CDR3 is built from 20 residues. V lost 8 bases to trimming and J lost 1 base, with 32 bases between them. CDR3 bases: TGTGCCAGCCCAAAAAGCGCTTGGGGACTGAATGCTCCCCCCCAAGAGACCCAGTACTTC. It yields the protein CASPKSAWGLNAPPQETQYF.

The chain couples TRBV28 to TRBJ2-7; possible D gene TRBD2, 5 bases. V lost 5 bases, J lost 1 base, and 18 bases lay in between. CDR1 is MDHEN, CDR2 SYDVKM, per germline. The CDR3 runs to 16 residues. The DNA for the CDR3 is TGTGCCAGCAGTCCGCAGCTCCGAGGGTTTTCCTACGAGCAGTACTTC. Protein sequence: CASSPQLRGFSYEQYF.

CDR3 loop: CSARVGQANSPLHF. DNA of the CDR3: TGCAGTGCTAGAGTGGGACAGGCGAATTCACCCCTCCACTTT. The chain uses TRBV20-1 and TRBJ1-6, with 8 bases fitting TRBD1. The CDR3 is 14 residues long. Germline V gene sequence: CDR1 DFQATT, CDR2 SNEGSKA (reference sequence). The V segment lost 1 base and the J segment 7 bases; nucleotides outside the gene matches: 3.

V and J are TRBV29-1 and TRBJ2-4; 7 positions match TRBD1. The CDR3 has 14 amino acids. With 5 bases clipped from V and 0 bases from J, the junction kept 4 bases outside the gene matches. The germline V gene has CDR1 SQVTM and CDR2 ANQGSEA. The DNA of the CDR3 is TGCAGCGTTATGGGACAGCTAGCCAAAAACATTCAGTACTTC. This encodes CSVMGQLAKNIQYF.